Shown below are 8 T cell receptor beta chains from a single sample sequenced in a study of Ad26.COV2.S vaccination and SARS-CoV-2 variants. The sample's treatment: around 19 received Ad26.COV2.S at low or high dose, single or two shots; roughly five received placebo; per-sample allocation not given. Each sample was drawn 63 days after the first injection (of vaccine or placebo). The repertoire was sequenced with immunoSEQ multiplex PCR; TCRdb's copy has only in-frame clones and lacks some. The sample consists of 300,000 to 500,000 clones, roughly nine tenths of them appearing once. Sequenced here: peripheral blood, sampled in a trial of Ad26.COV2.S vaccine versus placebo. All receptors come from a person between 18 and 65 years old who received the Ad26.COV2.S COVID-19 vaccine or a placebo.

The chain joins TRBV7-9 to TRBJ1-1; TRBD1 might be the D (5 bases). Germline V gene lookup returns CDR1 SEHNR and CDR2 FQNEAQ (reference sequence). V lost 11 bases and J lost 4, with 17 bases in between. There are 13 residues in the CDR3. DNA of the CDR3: TGTGCCGTCGGAGATCGGGGACTCACTGAAGCTTTCTTT. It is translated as CAVGDRGLTEAFF.

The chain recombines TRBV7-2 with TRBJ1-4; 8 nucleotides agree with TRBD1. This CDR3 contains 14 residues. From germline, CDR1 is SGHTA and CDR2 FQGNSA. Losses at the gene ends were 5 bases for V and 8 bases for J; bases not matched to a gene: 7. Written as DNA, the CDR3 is TGTGCCAGCAGCCCGGGACAGGCCAGGGAAAAACTGTTTTTT. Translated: CASSPGQAREKLFF.

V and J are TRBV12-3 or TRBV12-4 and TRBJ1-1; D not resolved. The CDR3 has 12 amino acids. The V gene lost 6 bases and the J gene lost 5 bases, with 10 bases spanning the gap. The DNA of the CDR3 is TGTGCCAGCAGCTTAAAGGGAACTGAAGCTTTCTTT. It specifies CASSLKGTEAFF.

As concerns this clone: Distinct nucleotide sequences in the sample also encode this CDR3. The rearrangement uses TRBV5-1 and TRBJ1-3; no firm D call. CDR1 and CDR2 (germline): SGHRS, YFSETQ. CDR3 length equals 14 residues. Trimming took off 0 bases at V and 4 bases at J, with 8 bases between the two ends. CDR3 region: CASSLAGYGNTIYF. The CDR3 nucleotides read TGCGCCAGCAGCTTGGCTGGGTACGGAAACACCATATATTTT.

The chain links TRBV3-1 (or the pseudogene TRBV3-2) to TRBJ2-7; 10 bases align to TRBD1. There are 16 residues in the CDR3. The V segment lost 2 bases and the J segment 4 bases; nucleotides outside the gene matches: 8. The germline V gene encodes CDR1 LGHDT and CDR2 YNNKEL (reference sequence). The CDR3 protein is CASSQIRTGGKYEQYF. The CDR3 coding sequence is TGTGCCAGCAGCCAAATTAGGACAGGGGGTAAATACGAGCAGTACTTC.

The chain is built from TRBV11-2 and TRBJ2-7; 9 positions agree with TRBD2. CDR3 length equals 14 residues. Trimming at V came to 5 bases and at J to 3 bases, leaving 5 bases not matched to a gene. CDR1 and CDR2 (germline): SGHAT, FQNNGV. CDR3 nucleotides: TGTGCCAGCAGCCCCGGTAGCGGGGGCTACGAGCAGTACTTC. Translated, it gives CASSPGSGGYEQYF.

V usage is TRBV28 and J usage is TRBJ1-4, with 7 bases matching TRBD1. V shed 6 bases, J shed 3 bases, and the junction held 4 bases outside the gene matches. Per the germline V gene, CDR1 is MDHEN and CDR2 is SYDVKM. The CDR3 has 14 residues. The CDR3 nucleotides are TGTGCCAGCAGGAGGGACAGCTCTAATGAAAAACTGTTTTTT. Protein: CASRRDSSNEKLFF.

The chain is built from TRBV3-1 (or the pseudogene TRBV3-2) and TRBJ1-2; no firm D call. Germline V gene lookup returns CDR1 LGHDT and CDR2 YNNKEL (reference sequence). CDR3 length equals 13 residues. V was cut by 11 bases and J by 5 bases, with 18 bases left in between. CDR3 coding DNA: TGTGCCGCTTCCCCTCGGGGAGGTTATGGCTACACCTTC. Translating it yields CAASPRGGYGYTF.